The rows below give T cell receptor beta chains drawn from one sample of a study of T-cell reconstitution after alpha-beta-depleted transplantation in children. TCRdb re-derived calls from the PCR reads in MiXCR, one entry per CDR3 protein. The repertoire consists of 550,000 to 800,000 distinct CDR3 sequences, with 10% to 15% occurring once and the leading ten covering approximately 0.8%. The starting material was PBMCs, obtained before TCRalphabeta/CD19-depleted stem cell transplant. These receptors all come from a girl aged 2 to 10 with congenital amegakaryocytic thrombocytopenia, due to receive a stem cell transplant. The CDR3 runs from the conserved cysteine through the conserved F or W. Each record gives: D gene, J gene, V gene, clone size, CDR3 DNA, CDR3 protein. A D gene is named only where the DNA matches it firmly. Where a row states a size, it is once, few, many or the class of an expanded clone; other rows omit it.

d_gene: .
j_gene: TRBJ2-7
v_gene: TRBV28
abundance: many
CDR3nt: TGTGCCAGCAACCCAACCCTCCCCACCTACGAGCAGTACTTC
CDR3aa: CASNPTLPTYEQYF

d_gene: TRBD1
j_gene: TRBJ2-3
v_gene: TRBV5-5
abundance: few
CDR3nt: TGTGCCAGCAGCTCCGACAGGGAAGGGGTTACGCAGTATTTT
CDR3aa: CASSSDREGVTQYF

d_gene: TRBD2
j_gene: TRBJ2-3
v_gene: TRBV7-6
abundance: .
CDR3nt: TGTGCCAGCAGACGGACTAGCGGGATCACAGATACGCAGTATTTT
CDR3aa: CASRRTSGITDTQYF

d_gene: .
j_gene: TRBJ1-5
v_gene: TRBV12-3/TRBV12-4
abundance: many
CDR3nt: TGTGCCAGCACAGATTACGGTAGCAATCAGCCCCAGCATTTT
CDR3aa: CASTDYGSNQPQHF

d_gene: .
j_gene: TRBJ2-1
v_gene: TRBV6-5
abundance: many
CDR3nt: TGTGCCAGCAGTTACGATCGGGGTACTGAGCAGTTCTTC
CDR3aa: CASSYDRGTEQFF

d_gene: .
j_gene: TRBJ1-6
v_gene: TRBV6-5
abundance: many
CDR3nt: TGTGCCAGCAGTTTTGGCAGTAGCTCCTATAATTCACCCCTCCACTTT
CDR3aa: CASSFGSSSYNSPLHF

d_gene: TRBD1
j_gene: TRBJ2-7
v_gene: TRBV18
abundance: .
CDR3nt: TGTGCCAGCTCACAATCTGGCCGGGACAGGGGCCACGAGCAGTACTTC
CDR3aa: CASSQSGRDRGHEQYF

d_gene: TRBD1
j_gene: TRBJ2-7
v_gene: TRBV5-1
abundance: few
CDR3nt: TGCGCCAGCAGCTTGGCCGACGACAGGGGGCTCGAGCAGTACTTC
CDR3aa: CASSLADDRGLEQYF

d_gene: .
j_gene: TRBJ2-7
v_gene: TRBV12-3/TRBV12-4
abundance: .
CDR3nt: TGTGCCAGCACTTTGGGGCCTGGCAGGTCGTTCGAGCAGTACTTC
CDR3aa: CASTLGPGRSFEQYF

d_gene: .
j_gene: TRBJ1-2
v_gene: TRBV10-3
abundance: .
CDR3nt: TGTGCCATCAGTGGGGGGGACGTCTATGGCTACACCTTC
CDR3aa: CAISGGDVYGYTF

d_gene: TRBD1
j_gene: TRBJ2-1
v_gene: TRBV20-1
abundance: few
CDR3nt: TGCAGTGCCGCGCCGGGACAGGGCGTGGTTGAGCAGTTCTTC
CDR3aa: CSAAPGQGVVEQFF

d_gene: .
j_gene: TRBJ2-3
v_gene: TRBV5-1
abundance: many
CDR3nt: TGCGCCAGCAGCCCAACGGTCTTTCGCACAGATACGCAGTATTTT
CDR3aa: CASSPTVFRTDTQYF

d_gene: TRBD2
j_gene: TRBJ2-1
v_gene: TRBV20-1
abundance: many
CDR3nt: TGCAGTGCTAAAAAAGCGGGAGGGTACAATGAGCAGTTCTTC
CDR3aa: CSAKKAGGYNEQFF

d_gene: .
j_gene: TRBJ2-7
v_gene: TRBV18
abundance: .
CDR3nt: TGTGCCAGCTCAGACGCATGGGGGGCTAAGCAGTACTTC
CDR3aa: CASSDAWGAKQYF

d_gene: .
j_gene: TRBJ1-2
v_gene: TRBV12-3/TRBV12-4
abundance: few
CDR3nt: TGTGCCAGCAGTTTTTCCAGGGACTATGGCTACACCTTC
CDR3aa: CASSFSRDYGYTF

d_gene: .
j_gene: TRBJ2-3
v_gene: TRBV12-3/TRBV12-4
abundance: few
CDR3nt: TGTGCCAGCAGTTTTGGGTTGTCGGTGGAGGGGGCAGATACGCAGTATTTT
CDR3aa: CASSFGLSVEGADTQYF

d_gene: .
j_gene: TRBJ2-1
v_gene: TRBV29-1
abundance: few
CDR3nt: TGCAGCGTTGTTTTCGGCAATGAGCAGTTCTTC
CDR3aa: CSVVFGNEQFF

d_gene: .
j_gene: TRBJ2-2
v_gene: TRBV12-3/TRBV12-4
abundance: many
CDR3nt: TGTGCCAGCAGTCGGGAAGCCGGGGAGCTGTTTTTT
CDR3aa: CASSREAGELFF

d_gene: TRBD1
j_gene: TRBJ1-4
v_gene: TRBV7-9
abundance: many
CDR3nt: TGTGCCAGCAGCTTAGGGACAGGGAACGAAAAACTGTTTTTT
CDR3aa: CASSLGTGNEKLFF

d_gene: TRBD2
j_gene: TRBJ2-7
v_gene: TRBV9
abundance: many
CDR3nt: TGTGCCAGCAGCGTACTAGCGGGAGGGTACGAGCAGTACTTC
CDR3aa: CASSVLAGGYEQYF

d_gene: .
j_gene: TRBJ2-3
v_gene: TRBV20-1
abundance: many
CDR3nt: TGCAGTGCTAGAGATCTGAATACCTACACAGATACGCAGTATTTT
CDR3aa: CSARDLNTYTDTQYF

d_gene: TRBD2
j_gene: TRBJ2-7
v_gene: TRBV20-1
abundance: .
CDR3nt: TGCAGTGCTAGAGGTATCGCTAGCGGGAGAATAAACGAGCAGTACTTC
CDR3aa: CSARGIASGRINEQYF

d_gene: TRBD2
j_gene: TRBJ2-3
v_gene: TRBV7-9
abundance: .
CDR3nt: TGTGCCAGCAGCCCTCCGGCCGGGACTAGCGGAGATACGCAGTATTTT
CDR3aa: CASSPPAGTSGDTQYF

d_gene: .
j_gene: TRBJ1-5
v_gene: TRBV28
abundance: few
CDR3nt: TGTGCCAGCAGTTTATGGGGGGGGACGGGCAATCAGCCCCAGCATTTT
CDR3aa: CASSLWGGTGNQPQHF

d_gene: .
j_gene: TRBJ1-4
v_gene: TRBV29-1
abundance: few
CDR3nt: TGCAGCGCCGCCCCCGACACCGGGCCTGAAAAACTGTTTTTT
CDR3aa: CSAAPDTGPEKLFF

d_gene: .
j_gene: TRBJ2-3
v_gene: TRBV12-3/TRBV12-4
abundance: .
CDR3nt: TGTGCCAGCAGTTTACCATATGGGGCAGATACGCAGTATTTT
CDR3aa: CASSLPYGADTQYF

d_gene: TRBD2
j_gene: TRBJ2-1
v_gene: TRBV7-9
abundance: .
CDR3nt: TGTGCCAGCAGCTTAGCGCAGGGAACTAGCGCCCACAATGAGCAGTTCTTC
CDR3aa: CASSLAQGTSAHNEQFF

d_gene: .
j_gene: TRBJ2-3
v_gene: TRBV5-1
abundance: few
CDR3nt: TGCGCCAGCAGCTTGGATGCGGGTGCTAGCACAGATACGCAGTATTTT
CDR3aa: CASSLDAGASTDTQYF

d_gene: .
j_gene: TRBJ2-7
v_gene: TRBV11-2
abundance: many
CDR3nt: TGTGCCAGCAGTTCCCAGGCGGGGGAGCAGTACTTC
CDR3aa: CASSSQAGEQYF

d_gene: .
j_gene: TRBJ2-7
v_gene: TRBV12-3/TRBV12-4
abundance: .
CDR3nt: TGTGCCAGCAGTTTACAGGGTGCGGACGAGCAGTACTTC
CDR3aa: CASSLQGADEQYF

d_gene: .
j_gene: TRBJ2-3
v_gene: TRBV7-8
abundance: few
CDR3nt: TGTGCCAGCAGCTTAGATCGGCTGAGGGCGGCCACAGATACGCAGTATTTT
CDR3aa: CASSLDRLRAATDTQYF

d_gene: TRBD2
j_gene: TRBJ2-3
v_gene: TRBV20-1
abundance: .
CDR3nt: TGCAGTGCTAGAGACCAGCGGGGTGTCACAGATACGCAGTATTTT
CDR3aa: CSARDQRGVTDTQYF

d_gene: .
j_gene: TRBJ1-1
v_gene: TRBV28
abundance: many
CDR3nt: TGTGCCAGCAGTTACGTGCGGGGTTTTGAAGCTTTCTTT
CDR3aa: CASSYVRGFEAFF

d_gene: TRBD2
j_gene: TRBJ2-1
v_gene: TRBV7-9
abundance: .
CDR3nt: TGTGCCAGCAGCCCACTCGGGACTAGCGGGGGGGTTTTTGGGCAGTTCTTC
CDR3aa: CASSPLGTSGGVFGQFF

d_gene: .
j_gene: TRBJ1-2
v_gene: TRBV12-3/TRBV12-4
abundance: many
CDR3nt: TGTGCCAGCAGCCACTCGACTCGGGTTGCCGGCTATGGCTACACCTTC
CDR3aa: CASSHSTRVAGYGYTF

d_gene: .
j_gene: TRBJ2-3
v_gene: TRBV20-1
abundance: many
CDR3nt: TGCAGTGCTGGCGTTGGGCGGACAGATACGCAGTATTTT
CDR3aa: CSAGVGRTDTQYF

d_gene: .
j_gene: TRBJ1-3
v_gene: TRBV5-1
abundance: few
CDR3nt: TGCGCCAGCAGCTTGGACACTGGAAACACCATATATTTT
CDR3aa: CASSLDTGNTIYF

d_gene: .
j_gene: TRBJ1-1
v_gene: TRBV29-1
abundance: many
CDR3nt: TGCAGCGTTGAACATACAGACGGGGGGAACACTGAAGCTTTCTTT
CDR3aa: CSVEHTDGGNTEAFF

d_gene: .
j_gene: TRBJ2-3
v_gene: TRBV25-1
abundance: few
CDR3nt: TGTGCCAGCAGTGAGTGGGAATCTAGCACAGATACGCAGTATTTT
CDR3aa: CASSEWESSTDTQYF

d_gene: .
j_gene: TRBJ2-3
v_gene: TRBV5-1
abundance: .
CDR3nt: TGCGCCAGCAGCTTGGTAGTCCCAGGGAACACAGATACGCAGTATTTT
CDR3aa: CASSLVVPGNTDTQYF

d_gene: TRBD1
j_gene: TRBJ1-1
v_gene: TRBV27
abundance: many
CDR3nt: TGTGCCAGCAGCTATCACAGGGGTCACACTGAAGCTTTCTTT
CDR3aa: CASSYHRGHTEAFF

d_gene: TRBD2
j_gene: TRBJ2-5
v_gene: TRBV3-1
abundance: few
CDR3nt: TGTGCCAGCAGCCAACCCTACTTAGCGGGAGTCACAGAGACCCAGTACTTC
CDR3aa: CASSQPYLAGVTETQYF

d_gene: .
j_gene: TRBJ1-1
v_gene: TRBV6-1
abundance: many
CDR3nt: TGTGCCAGCAGTATTTCCGAGACTGAAGCTTTCTTT
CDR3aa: CASSISETEAFF

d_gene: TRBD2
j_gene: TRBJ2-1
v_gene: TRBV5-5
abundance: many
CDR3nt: TGTGCCAGCAGCTTTATCGCGGGAGGCTCCTCTTCCTACAATGAGCAGTTCTTC
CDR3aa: CASSFIAGGSSSYNEQFF

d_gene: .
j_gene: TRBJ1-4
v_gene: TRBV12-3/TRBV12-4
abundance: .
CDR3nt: TGTGCCAGCAGTTTCTGGGGGGGCAATGAAAAACTGTTTTTT
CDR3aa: CASSFWGGNEKLFF